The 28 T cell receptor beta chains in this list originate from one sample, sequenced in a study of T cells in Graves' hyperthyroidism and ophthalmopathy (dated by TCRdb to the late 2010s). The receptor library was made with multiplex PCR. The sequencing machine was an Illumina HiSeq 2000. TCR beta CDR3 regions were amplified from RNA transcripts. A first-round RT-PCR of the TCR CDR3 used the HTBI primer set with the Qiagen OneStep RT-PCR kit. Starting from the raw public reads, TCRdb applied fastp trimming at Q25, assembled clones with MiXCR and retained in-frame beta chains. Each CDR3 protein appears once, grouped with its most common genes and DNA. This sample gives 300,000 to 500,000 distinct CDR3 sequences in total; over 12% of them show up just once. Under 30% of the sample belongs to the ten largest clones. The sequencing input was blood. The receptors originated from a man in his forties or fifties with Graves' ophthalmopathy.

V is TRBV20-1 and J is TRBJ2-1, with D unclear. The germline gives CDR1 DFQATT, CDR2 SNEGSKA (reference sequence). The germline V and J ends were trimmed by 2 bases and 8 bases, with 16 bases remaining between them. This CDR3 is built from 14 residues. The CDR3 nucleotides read TGCAGTGCTAGAAACCCTGAAAGGGTATATGAGCAGTTCTTC. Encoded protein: CSARNPERVYEQFF.

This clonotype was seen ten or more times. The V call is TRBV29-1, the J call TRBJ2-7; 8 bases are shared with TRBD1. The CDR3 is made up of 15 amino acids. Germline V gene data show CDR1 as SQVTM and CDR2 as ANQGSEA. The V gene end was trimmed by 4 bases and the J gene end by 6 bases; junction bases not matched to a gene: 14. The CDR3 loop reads CSVAPFSGQGREQYF. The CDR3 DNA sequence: TGCAGCGTTGCTCCATTTTCTGGACAGGGTCGCGAGCAGTACTTC.

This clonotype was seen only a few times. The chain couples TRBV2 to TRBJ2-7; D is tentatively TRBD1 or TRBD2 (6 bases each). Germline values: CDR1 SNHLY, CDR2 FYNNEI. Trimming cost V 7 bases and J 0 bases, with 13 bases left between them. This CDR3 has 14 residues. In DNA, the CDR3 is TGTGCCAGCAACACAGGGAGGAGCTCCTACGAGCAGTACTTC. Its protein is CASNTGRSSYEQYF.

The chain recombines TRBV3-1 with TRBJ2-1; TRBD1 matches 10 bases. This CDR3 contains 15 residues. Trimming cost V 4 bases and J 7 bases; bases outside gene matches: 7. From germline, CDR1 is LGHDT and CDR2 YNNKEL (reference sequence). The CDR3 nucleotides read TGTGCCAGCAGCCGAGAGGGACAGGGGTGGAATGAGCAGTTCTTC. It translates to CASSREGQGWNEQFF.

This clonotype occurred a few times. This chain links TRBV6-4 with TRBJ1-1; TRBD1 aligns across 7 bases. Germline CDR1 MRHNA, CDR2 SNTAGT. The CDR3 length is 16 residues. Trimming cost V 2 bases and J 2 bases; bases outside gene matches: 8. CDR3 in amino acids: CASSDPRDRPNTEAFF. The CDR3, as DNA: TGTGCCAGCAGTGACCCCCGGGACAGACCAAACACTGAAGCTTTCTTT.

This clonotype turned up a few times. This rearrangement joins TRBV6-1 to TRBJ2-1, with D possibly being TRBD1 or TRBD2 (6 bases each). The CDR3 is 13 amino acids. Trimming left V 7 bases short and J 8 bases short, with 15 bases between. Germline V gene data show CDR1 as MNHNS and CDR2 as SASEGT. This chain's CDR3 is CASTKPGGDEQFF. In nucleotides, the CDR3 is TGTGCCAGCACCAAGCCCGGGGGCGATGAGCAGTTCTTC.

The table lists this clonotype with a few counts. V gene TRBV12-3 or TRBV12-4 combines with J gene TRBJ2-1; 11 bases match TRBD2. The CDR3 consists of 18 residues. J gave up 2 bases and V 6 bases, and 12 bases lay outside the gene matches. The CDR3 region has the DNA TGTGCCAGCAGCGAAAAGATAGGGACTAGCGGTACCTACAATGAGCAGTTCTTC. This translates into CASSEKIGTSGTYNEQFF.

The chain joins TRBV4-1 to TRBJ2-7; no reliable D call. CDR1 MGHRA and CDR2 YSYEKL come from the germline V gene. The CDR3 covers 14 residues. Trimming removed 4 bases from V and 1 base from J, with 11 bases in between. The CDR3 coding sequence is TGCGCCAGCAGCCCTGACTCCGAATCCTACGAGCAGTACTTC. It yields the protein CASSPDSESYEQYF.

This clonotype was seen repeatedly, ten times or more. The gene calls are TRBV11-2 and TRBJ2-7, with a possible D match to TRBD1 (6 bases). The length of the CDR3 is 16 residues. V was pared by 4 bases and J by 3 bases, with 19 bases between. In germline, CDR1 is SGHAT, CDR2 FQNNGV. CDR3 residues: CASSSLSGTYLYEQYF. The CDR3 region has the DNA TGTGCCAGCAGCTCACTATCCGGGACATACCTCTACGAGCAGTACTTC.

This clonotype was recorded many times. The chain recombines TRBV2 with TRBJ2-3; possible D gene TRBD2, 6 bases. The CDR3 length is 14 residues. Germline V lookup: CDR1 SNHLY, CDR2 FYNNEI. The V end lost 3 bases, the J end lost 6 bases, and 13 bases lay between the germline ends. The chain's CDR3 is CASSDPLDYDTQYF. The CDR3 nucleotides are TGTGCCAGCAGTGACCCCCTGGACTATGATACGCAGTATTTT.

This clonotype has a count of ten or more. Here the CDR3 DNA reads TGCAGTGCCCCGGACGTCTCCTACGAGCAGTACTTC. This sequence encodes CSAPDVSYEQYF. The rearrangement uses TRBV20-1 and TRBJ2-7; D gene ambiguous. The length of the CDR3 is 12 residues. Germline V CDR1 and CDR2: DFQATT, SNEGSKA (reference sequence). Trimming took 6 bases from V and 0 from J, leaving 9 bases between them.

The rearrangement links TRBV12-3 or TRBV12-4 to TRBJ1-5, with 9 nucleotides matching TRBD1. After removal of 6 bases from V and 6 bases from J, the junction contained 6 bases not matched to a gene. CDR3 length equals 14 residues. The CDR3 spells CASRGNRGLQPQHF. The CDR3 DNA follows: TGTGCCAGCAGGGGAAACAGGGGGCTTCAGCCCCAGCATTTT.

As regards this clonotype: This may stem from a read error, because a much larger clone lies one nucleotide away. Here the CDR3 reads CASSPSQGIYGYTF. CDR3 DNA: TGTGCCAGCAGCCCCTCACAGGGGATCTATGGCTACACCTTC. The V call is TRBV11-1, the J call TRBJ1-2; TRBD1 agrees at 7 bases. The CDR3 length is 14 residues. Germline assignment: CDR1 SGHAT and CDR2 FQDESV (reference sequence). J lost 4 bases, V lost 5 bases, and 7 bases had no gene match.

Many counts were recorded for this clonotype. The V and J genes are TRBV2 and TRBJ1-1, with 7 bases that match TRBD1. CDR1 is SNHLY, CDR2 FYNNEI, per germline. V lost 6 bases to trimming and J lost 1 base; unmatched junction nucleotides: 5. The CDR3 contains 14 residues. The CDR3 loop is CASREDRRNTEAFF. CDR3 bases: TGTGCCAGCAGAGAGGACAGGAGGAACACTGAAGCTTTCTTT.

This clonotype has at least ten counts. The DNA of the CDR3 is TGTGCCAGCAGTTTAGCCACGTACGCTGAAGCTTTCTTT. It encodes CASSLATYAEAFF. The genes are TRBV12-3 or TRBV12-4 and TRBJ1-1; D ambiguous. This CDR3 spans 13 amino acids. Trimming removed 0 bases at V and 6 bases at J, with 8 bases between.

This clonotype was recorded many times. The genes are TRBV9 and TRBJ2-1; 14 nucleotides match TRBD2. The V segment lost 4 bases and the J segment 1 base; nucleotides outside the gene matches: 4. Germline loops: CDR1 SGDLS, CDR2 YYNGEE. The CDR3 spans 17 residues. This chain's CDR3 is CASSRTSGRQSYNEQFF. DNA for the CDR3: TGTGCCAGCAGCCGGACTAGCGGGAGGCAATCCTACAATGAGCAGTTCTTC.

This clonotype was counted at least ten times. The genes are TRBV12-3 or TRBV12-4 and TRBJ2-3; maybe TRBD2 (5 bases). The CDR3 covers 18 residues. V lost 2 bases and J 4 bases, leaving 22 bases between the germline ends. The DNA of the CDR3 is TGTGCCAGCAGTTTAACCCAATGGATGTGGGAGTTTGCAGATACGCAGTATTTT. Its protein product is CASSLTQWMWEFADTQYF.

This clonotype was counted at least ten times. This chain's CDR3 is CASSYSSGANNSPLHF. CDR3 in DNA: TGTGCCAGCAGTTACTCAAGCGGGGCGAATAATTCACCCCTCCACTTT. This chain connects TRBV6-6 to TRBJ1-6, with D maybe TRBD1 (5 bases). CDR1 MNHNY and CDR2 SVGAGI come from the germline V gene (reference sequence). The CDR3 consists of 16 residues. The V end lost 0 bases, the J end lost 5 bases, and 11 bases lay between the germline ends.

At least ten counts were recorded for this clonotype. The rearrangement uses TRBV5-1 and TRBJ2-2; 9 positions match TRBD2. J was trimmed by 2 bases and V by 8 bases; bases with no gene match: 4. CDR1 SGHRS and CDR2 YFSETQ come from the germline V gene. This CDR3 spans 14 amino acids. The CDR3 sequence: CASQTSGNTGELFF. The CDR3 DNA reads TGCGCCAGTCAGACTAGCGGAAACACCGGGGAGCTGTTTTTT.

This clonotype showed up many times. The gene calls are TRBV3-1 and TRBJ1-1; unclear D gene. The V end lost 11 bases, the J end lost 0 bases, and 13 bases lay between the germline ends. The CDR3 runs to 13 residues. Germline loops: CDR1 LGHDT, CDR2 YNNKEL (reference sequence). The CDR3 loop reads CASRRIMNTEAFF. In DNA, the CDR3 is TGTGCCTCCCGAAGGATAATGAACACTGAAGCTTTCTTT.

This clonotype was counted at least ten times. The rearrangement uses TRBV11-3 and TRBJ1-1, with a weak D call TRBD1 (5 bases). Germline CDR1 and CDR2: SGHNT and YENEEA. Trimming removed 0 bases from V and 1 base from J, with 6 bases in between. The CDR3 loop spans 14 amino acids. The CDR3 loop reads CASSLEGENTEAFF. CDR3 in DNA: TGTGCCAGCAGCTTAGAAGGGGAGAACACTGAAGCTTTCTTT.

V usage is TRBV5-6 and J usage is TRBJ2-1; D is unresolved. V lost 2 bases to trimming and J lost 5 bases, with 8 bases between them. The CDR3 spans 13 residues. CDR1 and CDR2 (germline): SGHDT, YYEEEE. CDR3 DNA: TGTGCCAGCAGCTTCCCCTTAGACAATGAGCAGTTCTTC. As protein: CASSFPLDNEQFF.

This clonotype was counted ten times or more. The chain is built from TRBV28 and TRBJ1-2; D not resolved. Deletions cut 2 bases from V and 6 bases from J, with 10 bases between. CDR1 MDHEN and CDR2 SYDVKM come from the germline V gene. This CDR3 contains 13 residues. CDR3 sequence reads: CASSLPRSHGYTF. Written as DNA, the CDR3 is TGTGCCAGCAGTTTACCCCGATCTCATGGCTACACCTTC.

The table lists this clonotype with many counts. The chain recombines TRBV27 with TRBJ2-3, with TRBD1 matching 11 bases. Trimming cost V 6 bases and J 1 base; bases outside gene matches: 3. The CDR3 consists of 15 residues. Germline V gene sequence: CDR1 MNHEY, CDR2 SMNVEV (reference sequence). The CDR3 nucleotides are TGTGCCAGCAGCCGGGACAGGGGGGGCACAGATACGCAGTATTTT. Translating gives CASSRDRGGTDTQYF.

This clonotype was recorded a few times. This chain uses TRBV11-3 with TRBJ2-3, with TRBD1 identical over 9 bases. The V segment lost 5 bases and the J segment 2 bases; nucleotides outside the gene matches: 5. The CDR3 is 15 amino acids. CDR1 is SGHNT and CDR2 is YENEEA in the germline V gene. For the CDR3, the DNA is TGTGCCAGCAGCGGGACAGGGAAGAACACAGATACGCAGTATTTT. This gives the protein CASSGTGKNTDTQYF.

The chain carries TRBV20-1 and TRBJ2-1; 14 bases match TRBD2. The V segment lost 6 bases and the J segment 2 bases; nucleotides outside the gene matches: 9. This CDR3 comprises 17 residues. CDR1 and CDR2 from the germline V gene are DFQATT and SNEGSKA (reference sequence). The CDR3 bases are TGCAGTGCCCCGGGACTAGCGGGAGTCGGTCCCTACAATGAGCAGTTCTTC. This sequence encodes CSAPGLAGVGPYNEQFF.

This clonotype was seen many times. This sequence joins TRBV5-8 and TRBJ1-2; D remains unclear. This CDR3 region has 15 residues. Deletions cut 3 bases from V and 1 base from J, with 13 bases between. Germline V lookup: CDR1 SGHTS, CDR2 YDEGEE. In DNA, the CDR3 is TGTGCCAGCAGCTCCAAGAGTAGCCGTAACTATGGCTACACCTTC. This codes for CASSSKSSRNYGYTF.

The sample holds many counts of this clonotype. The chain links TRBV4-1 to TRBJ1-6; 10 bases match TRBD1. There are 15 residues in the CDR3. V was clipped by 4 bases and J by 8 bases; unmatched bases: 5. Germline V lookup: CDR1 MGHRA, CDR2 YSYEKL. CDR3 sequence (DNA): TGCGCCAGCAGCCTTAGACAGGGGGCGCATTCACCCCTCCACTTT. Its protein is CASSLRQGAHSPLHF.